This entry concerns a single T cell receptor (beta chain). The sample originates from a study of blood T cell repertoires in COVID-19. Enrolled through a virtual design, the participants were between 18 and 89 years of age and came from 24 US areas. What the recovered Cohort 3 donors had was two negative PCRs, clearance, or symptom resolution. The germline gives CDR1 MNHEY, CDR2 SVGAGI. V was cut by 2 bases and J by 0 bases, with 9 bases left in between. The CDR3 is 15 amino acids. The data were produced by immunoSEQ multiplex PCR, yet TCRdb's version contains in-frame clones alone and is incomplete. In the table there are 200,000 to 250,000 clones, roughly 86% of which are singletons.

The sequence derives from a woman in her forties or fifties who had recovered from COVID-19. What was sequenced was PBMCs or T cells enriched from blood (not recorded which). This rearrangement joins TRBV6-5 to TRBJ2-3; TRBD2 is a possible D gene (6 bases). The CDR3 here is CASSYAGMSTDTQYF. CDR3 DNA sequence: TGTGCCAGCAGTTACGCGGGAATGAGCACAGATACGCAGTATTTT.